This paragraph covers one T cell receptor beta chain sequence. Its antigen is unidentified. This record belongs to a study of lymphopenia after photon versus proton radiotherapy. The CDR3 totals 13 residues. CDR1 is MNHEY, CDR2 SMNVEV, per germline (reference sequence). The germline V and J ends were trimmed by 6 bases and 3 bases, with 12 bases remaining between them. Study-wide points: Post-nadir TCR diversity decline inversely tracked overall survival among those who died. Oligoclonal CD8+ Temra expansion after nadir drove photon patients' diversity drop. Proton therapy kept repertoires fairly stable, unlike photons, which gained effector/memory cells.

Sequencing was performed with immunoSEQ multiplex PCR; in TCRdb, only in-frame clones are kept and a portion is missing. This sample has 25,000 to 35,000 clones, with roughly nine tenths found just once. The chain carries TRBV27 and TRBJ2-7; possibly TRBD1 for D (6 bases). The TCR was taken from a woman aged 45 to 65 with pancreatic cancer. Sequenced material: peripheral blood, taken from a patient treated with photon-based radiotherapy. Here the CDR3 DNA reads TGTGCCAGCAGGCCGGGACACCTCTACGAGCAGTACTTC. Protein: CASRPGHLYEQYF.